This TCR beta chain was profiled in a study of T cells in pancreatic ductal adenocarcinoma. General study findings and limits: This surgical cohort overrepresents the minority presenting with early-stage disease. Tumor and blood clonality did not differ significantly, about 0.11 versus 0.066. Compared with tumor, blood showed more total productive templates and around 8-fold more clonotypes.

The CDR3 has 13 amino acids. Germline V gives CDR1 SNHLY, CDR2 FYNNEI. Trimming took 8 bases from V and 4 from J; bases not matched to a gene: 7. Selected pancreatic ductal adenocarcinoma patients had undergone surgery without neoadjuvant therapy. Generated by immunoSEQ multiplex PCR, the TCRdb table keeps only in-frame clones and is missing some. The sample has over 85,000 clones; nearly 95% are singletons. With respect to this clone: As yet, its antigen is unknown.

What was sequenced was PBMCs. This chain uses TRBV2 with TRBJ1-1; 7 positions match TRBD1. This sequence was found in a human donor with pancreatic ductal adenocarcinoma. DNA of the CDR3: TGTGCCAGCGCAGGGGGAGTGGGCACTGAAGCTTTCTTT. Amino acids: CASAGGVGTEAFF.